These T cell receptor beta chains were read from a single sample in a study of blood T cells in healthy people across ages. TCRdb re-analysed the 5' RACE reads in MiXCR, keeping a single row per CDR3 protein. The table shows under 2 million distinct CDR3 sequences, with roughly 30% occurring only once. Input material: blood. The receptors originated from a woman aged 25 to 39 in good health. The CDR3 runs from the conserved cysteine through the conserved F or W. A D gene is named only where the DNA matches it firmly. The size entry is marked missing in some rows and otherwise reads once, few, many or a size class.

TRBJ2-1 - TRBV27 TRBD2 TGTGCCAGCAGTTTCGCAAGCGGGAGGCTGCACAATGAGCAGTTCTTC CASSFASGRLHNEQFF
TRBJ2-7 - TRBV9 TRBD2 TGTGCCAGCAGCGTTACGAGCGGGAGTAAGTACGAGCAGTACTTC CASSVTSGSKYEQYF
TRBJ1-1 few TRBV7-2 - TGTGCCAGCAGCTTAGGAAGTGGATGGACTGAAGCTTTCTTT CASSLGSGWTEAFF
TRBJ2-5 - TRBV7-9 - TGTGCCAGCATCGGAGGGCCGGAGACCCAGTACTTC CASIGGPETQYF
TRBJ2-5 - TRBV6-5 - TGTGCCACCTGGAGGGCTGAGACCCAGTACTTC CATWRAETQYF
TRBJ2-5 - TRBV20-1 TRBD2 TGCAGTGCTAGAGGCCTCCGGTCTAGCGGGGGGCAAGAGACCCAGTACTTC CSARGLRSSGGQETQYF
TRBJ2-5 - TRBV3-1 - TGTGCCAGCAGCCAATGGGCAGGGACCCAAGAGACCCAGTACTTC CASSQWAGTQETQYF
TRBJ1-4 - TRBV2 TRBD1 TGTGCCAGCAGTCCGGACAGGGGGCGAGAAAAACTGTTTTTT CASSPDRGREKLFF
TRBJ1-2 - TRBV12-3/TRBV12-4 TRBD1 TGTGCCAGCAGTTTTCGGGACAGGCTCCTATATGGCTACACCTTC CASSFRDRLLYGYTF
TRBJ2-7 - TRBV21-1 - TGTGCCAGCAGCGGAGCTCCAACCTACGAGCAGTACTTC CASSGAPTYEQYF
TRBJ1-2 many TRBV12-3/TRBV12-4 - TGTGCCACCAAGAGGGAGTTTATTCATGGCTACACCTTC CATKREFIHGYTF
TRBJ2-7 many TRBV12-3/TRBV12-4 TRBD1 TGTGCCAGCAGGCAAACCGGGACAGGGGTCTACGAGCAGTACTTC CASRQTGTGVYEQYF
TRBJ2-5 few TRBV6-4 - TGTGCCAGCAGTCCCGGGCCGGGGCAGACCCAGTACTTC CASSPGPGQTQYF
TRBJ2-5 few TRBV20-1 TRBD2 TGCAGTGCTAGAGGGGCGGGGGGAGGTGAGGAGACCCAGTACTTC CSARGAGGGEETQYF
TRBJ1-1 - TRBV28 - TGTGCCAGCAGACCGCCGAACACTGAAGCTTTCTTT CASRPPNTEAFF
TRBJ2-2 - TRBV20-1 TRBD2 TGCAGTGCCCGGCTAGCGGTCACCGGGGAGCTGTTTTTT CSARLAVTGELFF
TRBJ2-4 - TRBV4-1 TRBD1 TGCGCCAGCAGCCAAGATAGGGTTGGGACAGGGGAGGCTAAAAACATTCAGTACTTC CASSQDRVGTGEAKNIQYF
TRBJ2-1 - TRBV29-1 TRBD2 TGCAGCGTACGATCCGCAAGCGGGGGCGGAGAGACCCAGTTCTTC CSVRSASGGGETQFF
TRBJ2-1 - TRBV10-3 - TGTGCCATCAGATCTTGGGAGGAAGGGAATGAGCAGTTCTTC CAIRSWEEGNEQFF
TRBJ2-2 - TRBV2 - TGTGCCAGCAGCACCGAACTGGGCACCGGGGAGCTGTTTTTT CASSTELGTGELFF
TRBJ2-3 - TRBV20-1 - TGCAGTGCCCGAGGAGACGGCACAGATATGCAGTATTTT CSARGDGTDMQYF
TRBJ2-2 - TRBV20-1 TRBD2 TGCAGTGCTAGTCTTGGAAACGGGGGGATTCACGGGGAGCTGTTTTTT CSASLGNGGIHGELFF
TRBJ2-7 - TRBV28 - TGTGCCAGCAATGGTCCCAGCGGGCGCTCCTACGAGCAGTACTTC CASNGPSGRSYEQYF
TRBJ2-1 few TRBV29-1 TRBD1 TGCAGCGTGGAGGACAGGGTTGGTGAGCAGTTCTTC CSVEDRVGEQFF
TRBJ2-5 - TRBV2 - TGTGCCAGCAGAGGGGGGACTTTCAAAGAGACCCAGTACTTC CASRGGTFKETQYF
TRBJ2-4 - TRBV5-1 TRBD1 TGCGCCAGCAGCCCGGACAGGGACGGTAAACTCGGGTACTTC CASSPDRDGKLGYF
TRBJ1-1 - TRBV7-9 TRBD1 TGTGCCAGCAGCTCCGAATCATCCGGGACAGGGGATGAAGCTTTCTTT CASSSESSGTGDEAFF
TRBJ2-5 - TRBV20-1 - TGCAGTGCTAGAGACACCCGGGCCCGGGAGACCCAGTACTTC CSARDTRARETQYF
TRBJ1-5 - TRBV29-1 - TGCAGCGTTGCTGGAATGGGTGGTAGGGGTAATCAGCCCCAGCATTTT CSVAGMGGRGNQPQHF
TRBJ2-3 - TRBV4-1 - TGCGCCAGCAGCGATGACAGTCTGGGCACAGATACGCAGTATTTT CASSDDSLGTDTQYF
TRBJ2-4 few TRBV5-1 - TGCGCCAGCAGCTTATTCCGGTGCCGCGGGAACATTCAGTACTTC CASSLFRCRGNIQYF
TRBJ2-1 - TRBV6-4 TRBD2 TGTACCAGCAGCGATCTTAAAAGCGGGAACTCAAACAATGAGCAGTTCTTC CTSSDLKSGNSNNEQFF
TRBJ2-1 few TRBV7-3 TRBD2 TGTGCCAGCAGCTTAGGACTAGCGGGGGGGGTCAATGAGCAGTTCTTC CASSLGLAGGVNEQFF
TRBJ1-1 few TRBV5-8 TRBD1 TGTGCCAGCAGGTTCACAGGGGTCACTGAAGCTTTCTTT CASRFTGVTEAFF
TRBJ2-7 few TRBV10-2 - TGCGCCAGCAGGCTAGACCGCGAGCAGTACTTC CASRLDREQYF
TRBJ1-2 - TRBV5-4 - TGTGCCAGCAGCTCGGGTTATGGGGACTATGGCTACACCTTC CASSSGYGDYGYTF
TRBJ2-7 - TRBV20-1 - TGCAGTGCTAAAACAGAGGGCTCCTACGAGCAGTACTTC CSAKTEGSYEQYF
TRBJ2-7 few TRBV6-6 - TGTGCCAGCACCTCTATCCCGGGTTACGAGCAGTACTTC CASTSIPGYEQYF
TRBJ2-5 many TRBV4-2 - TGTGCCAGCAGCCAAGATCGCGACAGTTTGCAAGAGACCCAGTACTTC CASSQDRDSLQETQYF